This T cell receptor (beta chain) was profiled in a study of shared clonotypes between healthy human individuals. There are 15 residues in the CDR3. Trimming pared 0 bases from V and 4 bases from J, leaving 11 bases between. Germline CDR1 and CDR2: SGHDT and YYEEEE. Clones were sequenced by immunoSEQ multiplex PCR, and TCRdb holds only the in-frame ones, with some missing. The sample consists of over a million clones, about 75% of them appearing once. The origin of this receptor is a man aged 18-30 years in good health. The gene calls are TRBV5-6 and TRBJ1-5; D gene unclear. The specimen sequenced was memory CD4+ T cells sorted from blood. The subset is: CD45RA-negative fraction. The CDR3 is CASSLAGRSNQPQHF. For the CDR3, the DNA is TGTGCCAGCAGCTTGGCCGGACGGTCTAATCAGCCCCAGCATTTT.